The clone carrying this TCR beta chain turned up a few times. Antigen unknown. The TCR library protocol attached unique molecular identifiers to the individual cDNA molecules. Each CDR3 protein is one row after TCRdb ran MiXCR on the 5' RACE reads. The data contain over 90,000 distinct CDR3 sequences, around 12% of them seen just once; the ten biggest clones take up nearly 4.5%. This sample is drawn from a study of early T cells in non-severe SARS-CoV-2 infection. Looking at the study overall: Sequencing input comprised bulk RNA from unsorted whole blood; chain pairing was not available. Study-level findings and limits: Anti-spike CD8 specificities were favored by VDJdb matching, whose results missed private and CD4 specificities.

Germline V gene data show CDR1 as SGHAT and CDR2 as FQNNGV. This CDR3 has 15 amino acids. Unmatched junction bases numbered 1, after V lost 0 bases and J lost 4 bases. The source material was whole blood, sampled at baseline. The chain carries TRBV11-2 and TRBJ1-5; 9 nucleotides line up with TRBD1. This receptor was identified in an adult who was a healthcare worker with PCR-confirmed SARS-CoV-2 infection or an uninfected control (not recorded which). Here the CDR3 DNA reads TGTGCCAGCAGCTTAGAAGGGACAGGGAATCAGCCCCAGCATTTT. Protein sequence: CASSLEGTGNQPQHF.